Here is one TCR beta chain with its context. Its target is unknown. The V gene end was trimmed by 4 bases and the J gene end by 4 bases; junction bases not matched to a gene: 13. This CDR3 region has 17 residues. The germline V gene has CDR1 WSHSY and CDR2 SAAADI. Clones were read by immunoSEQ multiplex PCR, and TCRdb kept only the in-frame ones, dropping some. The data hold about 110,000 clones, with about 90% observed a single time. The source of the sample is a study of T cell responses to AZD1222 COVID-19 vaccine. Study results and caveats: Increased Spike-specific TCR breadth and depth were observed after two AZD1222 doses. The study sampled repertoires only after the peak T cell response.

The TCR comes from an adult in good health. This chain joins TRBV10-2 and TRBJ1-5, with TRBD1 identical over 7 bases. The sequenced sample was peripheral blood, obtained on day 0 of AZD1222 vaccination. This CDR3 reads CASSVTTGIEVNQPQHF. CDR3 DNA: TGCGCCAGCAGTGTAACGACAGGGATCGAAGTTAATCAGCCCCAGCATTTT.